One sample yielded the 27 T cell receptor beta chains listed below, sequenced in a study of T cells in localized non-small cell lung cancer. Repertoires were generated with immunoSEQ multiplex PCR, while TCRdb's copy carries only in-frame clones and drops some. This table has about 78,000 clones, 84% appearing once. The material was peripheral blood, obtained before any cancer treatment. All receptors derive from a man between 40 and 69 years old with stage I lung adenocarcinoma.

The J gene is TRBJ2-2, the V gene TRBV11-3, with TRBD2 matching over 9 bases. The CDR3 has 17 amino acids. Trimming cost V 5 bases and J 1 base; bases outside gene matches: 8. CDR1 is SGHNT, CDR2 YENEEA, per germline. The CDR3 loop is CASSARRLAENTGELFF. CDR3 DNA: TGTGCCAGCAGCGCCCGAAGACTAGCGGAGAACACCGGGGAGCTGTTTTTT.

The chain employs TRBV15 and TRBJ2-1; D remains unclear. Germline values: CDR1 LNHNV, CDR2 YYDKDF (reference sequence). V was cut by 4 bases and J by 0 bases, with 7 bases left in between. The length of the CDR3 is 14 residues. The CDR3 sequence: CATSIRSSYNEQFF. The DNA for the CDR3 is TGTGCCACCAGCATACGAAGCTCCTACAATGAGCAGTTCTTC. The whole variable domain, remainder taken from reference TRBV15 and TRBJ2-1, is DAMVIQNPRYQVTQFGKPVTLSCSQTLNHNVMYWYQQKSSQAPKLLFHYYDKDFNNEADTPDNFQSRRPNTSFCFLDIRSPGLGDTAMYLCATSIRSSYNEQFFGPGTRLTVL.

The chain is built from TRBV6-1 and TRBJ2-5, with D perhaps TRBD2 (5 bases). Germline-derived CDR1 and CDR2 are MNHNS and SASEGT. The V end lost 4 bases, the J end lost 4 bases, and 16 bases lay between the germline ends. The length of the CDR3 is 15 residues. CDR3 in DNA: TGTGCCAGCAGTGCTACTAGAGGCAGCATAGAGACCCAGTACTTC. Its protein product is CASSATRGSIETQYF.

The chain carries TRBV28 and TRBJ2-2, with TRBD2 matching 10 bases. The V gene end was trimmed by 2 bases and the J gene end by 6 bases; junction bases not matched to a gene: 6. The CDR3 extends over 16 amino acids. CDR1 and CDR2 (germline): MDHEN, SYDVKM. CDR3 sequence reads: CASSLTASGSPGELFF. For the CDR3, the DNA is TGTGCCAGCAGTTTAACGGCTAGCGGGAGTCCCGGGGAGCTGTTTTTT.

The rearrangement uses TRBV9 and TRBJ2-6; no clear D. This CDR3 region has 15 residues. Germline V lookup: CDR1 SGDLS, CDR2 YYNGEE. The V gene lost 4 bases and the J gene lost 2 bases, with 10 bases spanning the gap. CDR3 amino acids: CASSRTIPGANVLTF. The CDR3 bases are TGTGCCAGCAGCCGAACAATTCCTGGGGCCAACGTCCTGACTTTC.

This sequence joins TRBV18 and TRBJ2-1; 8 nucleotides match TRBD1. CDR1 KGHSH and CDR2 LQKENI come from the germline V gene. With 4 bases clipped from V and 6 bases from J, the junction kept 11 bases outside the gene matches. The CDR3 is made up of 16 amino acids. Here the CDR3 DNA reads TGTGCCAGCTCACTCTCCCGGACAGGGAATAGCAATGAGCAGTTCTTC. As protein: CASSLSRTGNSNEQFF. Full variable domain (outside the CDR3, taken from reference TRBV18 and TRBJ2-1): NAGVMQNPRHLVRRRGQEARLRCSPMKGHSHVYWYRQLPEEGLKFMVYLQKENIIDESGMPKERFSAEFPKEGPSILRIQQVVRGDSAAYFCASSLSRTGNSNEQFFGPGTRLTVL.

The table lists this clone with a count of one. This rearrangement joins TRBV9 to TRBJ2-7; 9 bases are a match to TRBD1. Germline V CDR1 and CDR2: SGDLS, YYNGEE. This CDR3 comprises 15 residues. V gave up 0 bases and J gave up 7 bases; unmatched junction bases: 8. The CDR3 here is CASSVAGTGSEEQYF. CDR3 coding DNA: TGTGCCAGCAGCGTAGCAGGGACAGGGTCGGAAGAGCAGTACTTC.

The chain recombines TRBV5-1 with TRBJ1-2; 7 bases are a match to TRBD1. The CDR3 runs to 14 residues. CDR1 is SGHRS, CDR2 YFSETQ, per germline. Trimming at V came to 2 bases and at J to 5 bases, leaving 6 bases not matched to a gene. CDR3 sequence (DNA): TGCGCCAGCAGCTTACAGGGGTCGGATTATGGCTACACCTTC. Protein: CASSLQGSDYGYTF.

This chain uses TRBV19 with TRBJ1-1; D might be TRBD1 (5 bases). The ends were cut back, 4 bases at V and 8 bases at J, with 14 bases in the middle. Germline V gene data show CDR1 as LNHDA and CDR2 as SQIVND (reference sequence). This CDR3 spans 13 amino acids. CDR3 protein: CASSNQGFPEAFF. The CDR3 DNA reads as TGTGCCAGTAGTAACCAGGGTTTCCCAGAAGCTTTCTTT.

This rearrangement joins TRBV18 to TRBJ1-1, with 8 nucleotides matching TRBD1. The CDR3 loop spans 14 amino acids. Trimming removed 4 bases from V and 1 base from J; junction bases left unmatched: 2. In germline, CDR1 is KGHSH, CDR2 LQKENI. The CDR3 is CASSRDRQNTEAFF. Written as DNA, the CDR3 is TGTGCCAGCTCACGGGACAGGCAGAACACTGAAGCTTTCTTT.

This clone has only one observation. This rearrangement joins TRBV27 to TRBJ2-1, with 8 positions matching TRBD1. V trimming: 5 bases; J trimming: 5 bases; junction bases outside the gene matches: 11. Germline CDR1 and CDR2: MNHEY and SMNVEV (reference sequence). The CDR3 sequence is 16 residues long. CDR3 region: CASSPTGGVSNNEQFF. The CDR3 nucleotides are TGTGCCAGCAGTCCTACAGGGGGTGTGAGTAACAATGAGCAGTTCTTC.

This clone was picked up one time. The chain recombines TRBV30 with TRBJ2-3, with 11 positions matching TRBD2. The CDR3 covers 14 residues. J lost 1 base, V lost 3 bases, and 0 bases had no gene match. Germline CDR1 and CDR2: GTSNPN and SVGIG (reference sequence). CDR3 sequence reads: CAWRLAGGTDTQYF. The CDR3 DNA follows: TGTGCCTGGAGACTAGCGGGGGGCACAGATACGCAGTATTTT.

The chain recombines TRBV6-1 with TRBJ1-1; D ambiguous. Germline V gene data show CDR1 as MNHNS and CDR2 as SASEGT. CDR3 length equals 13 residues. The germline V and J ends were trimmed by 4 bases and 8 bases, with 14 bases remaining between them. CDR3 bases: TGTGCCAGCAGTGCAGGTCCGACCCCGGAAGCTTTCTTT. This codes for CASSAGPTPEAFF.

The chain recombines TRBV4-3 with TRBJ1-1; D uncertain. The germline V and J ends were trimmed by 2 bases and 5 bases, with 9 bases remaining between them. Germline loops: CDR1 LGHNA, CDR2 YSLEER. This CDR3 comprises 13 residues. CDR3 amino acids: CASSQRDLTEAFF. The CDR3 region has the DNA TGCGCCAGCAGCCAACGTGATTTGACTGAAGCTTTCTTT.

The chain couples TRBV5-1 to TRBJ1-1, with 9 bases that match TRBD1. The V gene's germline CDR1 is SGHRS and CDR2 YFSETQ. This CDR3 contains 17 residues. V was pared by 1 base and J by 1 base, with 8 bases of the junction left unmatched. The DNA for the CDR3 is TGCGCCAGCAGCTTGCCTGGTGAGGGACAGGGGAACACTGAAGCTTTCTTT. This sequence encodes CASSLPGEGQGNTEAFF.

The table lists this clone with many counts. The CDR3 nucleotides read TGTGCCAGCAGTGCGTCAGGGGATAATTCACCCCTCCACTTT. It codes for CASSASGDNSPLHF. This rearrangement joins TRBV2 to TRBJ1-6; a possible D gene is TRBD1 (6 bases). The V gene lost 4 bases and the J gene lost 5 bases, with 9 bases spanning the gap. This CDR3 spans 14 amino acids. Germline loops: CDR1 SNHLY, CDR2 FYNNEI.

J is TRBJ2-1 and V is TRBV14; tentatively, D is TRBD1 (6 bases). Trimming cost V 4 bases and J 6 bases, with 19 bases left between them. Germline values: CDR1 SGHDN, CDR2 FVKESK. CDR3 length: 16 amino acids. The CDR3, as DNA: TGTGCCAGCAGCCGCTCGGGTGCTACAGGGACCAATGAGCAGTTCTTC. Residues: CASSRSGATGTNEQFF.

The J gene is TRBJ1-2, the V gene TRBV6-6; tentatively, D is TRBD1 (5 bases). V dropped 2 bases and J dropped 7 bases, with 20 bases sitting between them. Germline values: CDR1 MNHNY, CDR2 SVGAGI (reference sequence). The CDR3 runs 16 residues. In DNA, the CDR3 is TGTGCCAGCAGTTACGATCGGGACCGGTCGGGTGGTGGCTACACCTTC. Encoded protein: CASSYDRDRSGGGYTF.

The gene calls are TRBV5-1 and TRBJ2-7; 9 nucleotides align to TRBD1. Per the germline V gene, CDR1 is SGHRS and CDR2 is YFSETQ. There are 18 residues in the CDR3. V lost 3 bases to trimming and J lost 6 bases; unmatched junction nucleotides: 19. Written as DNA, the CDR3 is TGCGCCAGCAGCTGGGACAGGGAGGTCACCGATCGGTGGGTCGAGCAGTACTTC. Encoded protein: CASSWDREVTDRWVEQYF.

The chain links TRBV7-9 to TRBJ2-2; the D is unclear. The CDR3 totals 17 residues. Trimming pared 4 bases from V and 1 base from J, leaving 16 bases between. Germline V gene data show CDR1 as SEHNR and CDR2 as FQNEAQ (reference sequence). CDR3 coding DNA: TGTGCCAGCAGCTGGTCTGTCAAACGAGAGAACACCGGGGAGCTGTTTTTT. It codes for CASSWSVKRENTGELFF.

Only one count was recorded for this clone. V gene TRBV5-1 combines with J gene TRBJ2-3; TRBD1 aligns across 9 bases. This CDR3 has 15 residues. Germline lookup yields CDR1 SGHRS and CDR2 YFSETQ. The J segment lost 4 bases and the V segment lost 0 bases, leaving 3 bases of the junction unmatched. In DNA form, the CDR3 reads TGCGCCAGCAGCTTGGAGGGGACAGGGTCAGATACGCAGTATTTT. This gives the protein CASSLEGTGSDTQYF.

About this clone: At one of its ends the junction is not consistent with the germline gene, which may arise from a read error. This sequence joins TRBV11-2 and TRBJ1-5, with 8 bases identical to TRBD1. The germline gives CDR1 SGHAT, CDR2 FQNNGV. The CDR3 covers 16 residues. The CDR3 DNA is TGTGCCAGCAGCTTAGATGGGGACAGGAATAATCAGTCCCAGCATTTT. This translates into CASSLDGDRNNQSQHF.

V usage is TRBV19 and J usage is TRBJ1-5, with TRBD1 matching over 8 bases. J lost 6 bases, V lost 3 bases, and 4 bases had no gene match. Germline V gives CDR1 LNHDA, CDR2 SQIVND (reference sequence). The CDR3 spans 14 residues. In DNA form, the CDR3 reads TGTGCCAGTAGTATCTTAGACAGGGGTCAGCCCCAGCATTTT. It translates to CASSILDRGQPQHF.

This sequence joins TRBV5-6 and TRBJ2-1; possibly TRBD1 for D (6 bases). Trimming removed 1 base from V and 4 bases from J, with 12 bases in between. The CDR3 runs 15 residues. Germline CDR1 is SGHDT and CDR2 is YYEEEE. The CDR3 DNA reads as TGTGCCAGCAGCTTGATTGGGACACAATACAATGAGCAGTTCTTC. Amino acids: CASSLIGTQYNEQFF.

This clone was picked up a small number of times. The chain links TRBV10-3 to TRBJ1-2; 7 nucleotides match TRBD1. J lost 4 bases, V lost 5 bases, and 10 bases had no gene match. Germline CDR1 is ENHRY and CDR2 is SYGVKD. The CDR3 contains 15 residues. The CDR3 sequence: CAISLSGPGGYGYTF. CDR3 in DNA: TGTGCCATCAGTTTGTCAGGTCCAGGGGGCTATGGCTACACCTTC.

The chain uses TRBV7-6 and TRBJ2-7, with D perhaps matching TRBD1 (6 bases). Germline V gives CDR1 SGHVS, CDR2 FNYEAQ. CDR3 length equals 14 residues. Trimming removed 1 base from V and 1 base from J, with 8 bases in between. The CDR3: CASSLGGQSYEQYF. The CDR3, as DNA: TGTGCCAGCAGCTTAGGCGGACAGTCCTACGAGCAGTACTTC.

V gene TRBV9 combines with J gene TRBJ1-1; no clear D. Trimming cost V 4 bases and J 2 bases, with 12 bases left between them. Germline CDR1 reads SGDLS; CDR2 reads YYNGEE. This CDR3 is 14 amino acids long. The CDR3 bases are TGTGCCAGCAGCATACGACCGGATAACACTGAAGCTTTCTTT. This translates into CASSIRPDNTEAFF.